The present TCR beta chain was sequenced within a study of regulatory T cells in long-lasting Graves disease. Time point noted: persistent/refractory GD, antithyroid drugs over 5 years with positive TRAb. From RNA extracted from PBMCs, the TCR library was made. Construction of TCR beta libraries relied on iRepertoire HTBI primers and on Arm-PCR targeting CDR3 regions. TCRdb ran MiXCR on the multiplex PCR reads and lists one entry per CDR3 protein. The sample consists of 310,000 or so distinct CDR3 sequences, 20% to 25% of them appearing once. This clonotype was found many times. Germline trimming cut 5 bases from V and 5 bases from J; bases unmatched to any gene: 5. CDR1 is DFQATT, CDR2 SNEGSKA, per germline (reference sequence). The CDR3 extends over 12 amino acids.

The source of this sequence is a female donor with Graves disease. Sample: peripheral blood mononuclear cells (PBMCs), taken when the disease was refractory, from a patient treated with antithyroid drugs. The rearrangement uses TRBV20-1 and TRBJ2-7; 8 nucleotides align to TRBD2. In nucleotides, the CDR3 is TGCAGTGCTCAGACTAGCGAAAACGAGCAGTACTTC. Translated: CSAQTSENEQYF.